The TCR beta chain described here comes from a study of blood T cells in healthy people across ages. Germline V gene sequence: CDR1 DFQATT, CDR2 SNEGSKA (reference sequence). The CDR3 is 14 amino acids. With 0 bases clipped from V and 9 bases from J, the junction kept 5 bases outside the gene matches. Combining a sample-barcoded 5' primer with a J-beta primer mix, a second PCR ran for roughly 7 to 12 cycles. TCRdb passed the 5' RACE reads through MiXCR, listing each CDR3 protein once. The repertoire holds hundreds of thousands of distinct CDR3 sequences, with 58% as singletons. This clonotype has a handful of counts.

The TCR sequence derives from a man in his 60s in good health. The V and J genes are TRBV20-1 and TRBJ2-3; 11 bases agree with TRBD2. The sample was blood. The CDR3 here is CSARDVLAGDTQYF. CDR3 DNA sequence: TGCAGTGCTAGAGATGTACTAGCGGGGGACACGCAGTATTTT.